Listed below are T cell receptor beta chains from one sample, sequenced in a study of cytomegalovirus exposure and HLA in healthy donors. Repertoires were generated with immunoSEQ multiplex PCR, while TCRdb's copy carries only in-frame clones and drops some. The table lists roughly 60,000 clones, approximately 70% of them singletons. Input material: PBMCs. The origin of the receptors is a woman aged 60-75 years in good health and CMV-seropositive. Each CDR3 is given without its conserved first and last residue. D genes are given only for firm matches. Clone size is stated in some rows and not others, as once, few, many or a class when expanded.

TRBV5-4,NA,NA,ASSLTTGGTGELF
TRBV7-9,NA,NA,ASSLAGSNQPQH
TRBV6-4,NA,NA,ASSEGRANTEAF
TRBV7-6,NA,NA,ASSRSEGAGELF
TRBV7-9,NA,NA,ASSLIGLGTFNTEAF
TRBV4-1,few,TRBD2,ASSLGGLAGGDTQY
TRBV4-1,NA,NA,ASSQNALSGADTQY
TRBV7-2,NA,NA,ASSFVADYEQY
TRBV7-8,few,NA,ASSLGADQY
TRBV19,once,TRBD1,ASSIHAPLPGQKNSPLH
TRBV11-2,once,NA,ASSSIRGWYEQY
TRBV5-1,NA,NA,ASSWAVGGEQY
TRBV4-3,NA,TRBD1,ASSQATGSTDTQY
TRBV14,NA,NA,ASSQLARAYEQY
TRBV7-9,NA,NA,AYVAGSTGELF
TRBV28,few,TRBD1,ASSLQGAVISEAF
TRBV2,NA,TRBD2,ASSSGGAPETQY
TRBV18,NA,TRBD1,ASSPAPGGDQPQH
TRBV7-9,NA,NA,SSSLEGRTEAF
TRBV5-1,NA,TRBD2,ASSPWTSGEVNEQF
TRBV7-2,NA,NA,ASSFERAHYNEKLF
TRBV27,NA,NA,ASSSGGRVGTDTQY
TRBV6-5,once,NA,ASSYSPTGMTSPLH
TRBV27,NA,TRBD1,ASKFVGQKIYGYT
TRBV29-1,NA,TRBD1,SGAQGAMNTEAF
TRBV10-1,once,NA,ASSGQFQDTQY
TRBV11-1,NA,NA,ASSSNLYGNTEAF
TRBV7-2,NA,NA,ASSPTLAPHQETQY
TRBV25-1,NA,TRBD1,ASSEYKTGDDGYT
TRBV9,NA,NA,ASSKTGKAGANVLT
TRBV5-1,few,TRBD2,ASSFLWGGETQY
TRBV5-1,few,TRBD1,ASSPGTGRSYEQY
TRBV30,few,NA,AWTGGRGNTEAF
TRBV4-3,once,NA,ASSQEQGRSPLH
TRBV7-2,NA,TRBD1,ASSGQGYGYT
TRBV2,NA,TRBD1,ASSGQGAYNEQF
TRBV5-6,few,NA,ASSLGGGTDTQY
TRBV7-8,NA,NA,ASSLDRGSYTGNTIY
TRBV10-2,few,NA,ASSVGAGPNYEQY
TRBV2,NA,TRBD1,ASRETGFKLF
TRBV11-3,NA,NA,ASSLGPLNQPQH
TRBV27,NA,TRBD2,ASSFLMSSGSPSTQY